This TCR beta chain was captured in a study of blood T cell repertoires in COVID-19. The overall study: From the United States, Italy and Spain came samples of acute and convalescent COVID-19.

The germline V gene has CDR1 SGDLS and CDR2 YYNGEE. Trimming at V came to 3 bases and at J to 5 bases, leaving 9 bases not matched to a gene. The CDR3 loop spans 15 amino acids. In the authors' methods: Nucleated cell number was recorded as an estimate derived from reference gene primer amplification. Sequenced by immunoSEQ multiplex PCR; TCRdb stores in-frame clones only, minus some. V and J calls and clone size are those listed in that table; D and trimming were worked out from the DNA. Of fewer than 350,000 clones listed, more than 70% are singletons. This clone was seen a single time. Seattle researchers signed up patients amid active infection and tracked them longitudinally.

This receptor was taken from a woman aged 55-69 years with COVID-19, enrolled during active disease. What was sequenced was peripheral blood. The rearrangement links TRBV9 to TRBJ2-5; 8 nucleotides align to TRBD2. This CDR3 reads CASSDSGGTSETQYF. In DNA form, the CDR3 reads TGTGCCAGCAGCGACTCGGGGGGGACGTCCGAGACCCAGTACTTC.